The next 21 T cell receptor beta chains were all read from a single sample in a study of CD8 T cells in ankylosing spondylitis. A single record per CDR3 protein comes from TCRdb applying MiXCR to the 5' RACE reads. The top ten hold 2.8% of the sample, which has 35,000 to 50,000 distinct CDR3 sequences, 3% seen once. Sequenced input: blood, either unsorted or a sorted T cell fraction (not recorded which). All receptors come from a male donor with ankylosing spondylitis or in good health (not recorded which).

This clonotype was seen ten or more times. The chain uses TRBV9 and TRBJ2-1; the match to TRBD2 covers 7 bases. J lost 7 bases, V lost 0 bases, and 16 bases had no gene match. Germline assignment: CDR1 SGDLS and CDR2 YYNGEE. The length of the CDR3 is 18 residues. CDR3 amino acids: CASSVEFRGGRKANEQFF. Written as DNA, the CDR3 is TGTGCCAGCAGCGTAGAATTTCGTGGCGGGAGAAAGGCAAATGAGCAGTTCTTC.

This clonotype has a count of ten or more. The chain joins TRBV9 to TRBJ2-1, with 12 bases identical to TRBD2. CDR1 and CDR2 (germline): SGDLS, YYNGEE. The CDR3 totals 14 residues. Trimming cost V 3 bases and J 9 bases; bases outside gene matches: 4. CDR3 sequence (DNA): TGTGCCAGCAGCGCTAGCGGGAGGGCCAGTGAGCAGTTCTTC. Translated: CASSASGRASEQFF.

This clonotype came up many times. The CDR3 here is CASSVEVGRAEQFF. The CDR3 nucleotides are TGTGCCAGCAGCGTAGAAGTCGGGAGGGCCGAGCAGTTCTTC. The gene calls are TRBV9 and TRBJ2-1, with 8 bases matching TRBD2. With V trimmed by 0 bases and J by 10 bases, 6 bases remained unmatched. This CDR3 region has 14 residues. Per the germline V gene, CDR1 is SGDLS and CDR2 is YYNGEE.

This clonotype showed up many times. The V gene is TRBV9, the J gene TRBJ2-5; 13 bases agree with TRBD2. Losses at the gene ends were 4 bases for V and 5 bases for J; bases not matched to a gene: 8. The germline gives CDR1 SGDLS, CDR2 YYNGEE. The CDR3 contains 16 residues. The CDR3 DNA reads TGTGCCAGCAGCCCTGGGACTAGCGGGGTAGGGGAGACCCAGTACTTC. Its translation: CASSPGTSGVGETQYF.

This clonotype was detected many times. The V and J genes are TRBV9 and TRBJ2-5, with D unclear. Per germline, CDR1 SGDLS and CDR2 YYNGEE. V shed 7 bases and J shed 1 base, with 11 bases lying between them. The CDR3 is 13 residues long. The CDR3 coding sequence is TGTGCCAGCGGAAGGCCCTCCCAAGAGACCCAGTACTTC. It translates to CASGRPSQETQYF.

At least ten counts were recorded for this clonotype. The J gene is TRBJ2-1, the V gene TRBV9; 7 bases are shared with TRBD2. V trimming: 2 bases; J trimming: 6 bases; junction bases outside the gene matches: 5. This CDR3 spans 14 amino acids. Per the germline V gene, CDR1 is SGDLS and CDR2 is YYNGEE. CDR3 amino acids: CASSVATSFNEQFF. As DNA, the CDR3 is TGTGCCAGCAGCGTCGCGACTAGCTTCAATGAGCAGTTCTTC.

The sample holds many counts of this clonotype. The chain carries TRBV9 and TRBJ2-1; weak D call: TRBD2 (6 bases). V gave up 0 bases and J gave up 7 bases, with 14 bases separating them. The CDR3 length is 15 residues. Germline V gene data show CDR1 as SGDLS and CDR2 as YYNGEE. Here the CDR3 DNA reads TGTGCCAGCAGCGTAGGCCCTAGCGAGTTAAATGAGCAGTTCTTC. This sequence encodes CASSVGPSELNEQFF.

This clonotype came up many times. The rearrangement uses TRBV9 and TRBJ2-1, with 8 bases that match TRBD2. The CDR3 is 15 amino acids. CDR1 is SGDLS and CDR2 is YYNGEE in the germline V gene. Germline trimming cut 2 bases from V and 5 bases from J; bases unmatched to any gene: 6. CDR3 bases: TGTGCCAGCAGCGTCACTAGCGGACTACACAATGAGCAGTTCTTC. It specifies CASSVTSGLHNEQFF.

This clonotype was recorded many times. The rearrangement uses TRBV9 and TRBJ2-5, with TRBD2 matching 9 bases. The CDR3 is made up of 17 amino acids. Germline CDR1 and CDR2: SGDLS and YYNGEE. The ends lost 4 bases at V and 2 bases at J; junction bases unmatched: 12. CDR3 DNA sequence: TGTGCCAGCAGCATAGGCGTGGCTAGCGGGGCACAAGAGACCCAGTACTTC. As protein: CASSIGVASGAQETQYF. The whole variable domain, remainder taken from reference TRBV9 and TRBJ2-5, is DSGVTQTPKHLITATGQRVTLRCSPRSGDLSVYWYQQSLDQGLQFLIQYYNGEERAKGNILERFSAQQFPDLHSELNLSSLELGDSALYFCASSIGVASGAQETQYFGPGTRLLVL.

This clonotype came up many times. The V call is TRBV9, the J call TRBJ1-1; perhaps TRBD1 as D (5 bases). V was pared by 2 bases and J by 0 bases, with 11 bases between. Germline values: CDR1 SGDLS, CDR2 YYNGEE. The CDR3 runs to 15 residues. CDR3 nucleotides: TGTGCCAGCAGCGTGGGAGGGGCTATGAACACTGAAGCTTTCTTT. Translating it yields CASSVGGAMNTEAFF.

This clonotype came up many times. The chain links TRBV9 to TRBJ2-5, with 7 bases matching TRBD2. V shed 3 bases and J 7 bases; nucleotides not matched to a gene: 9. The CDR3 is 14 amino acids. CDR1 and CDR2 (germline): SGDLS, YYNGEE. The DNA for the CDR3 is TGTGCCAGCAGCGCAGGGCCGGAGCGGGGGACCCAGTACTTC. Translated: CASSAGPERGTQYF.

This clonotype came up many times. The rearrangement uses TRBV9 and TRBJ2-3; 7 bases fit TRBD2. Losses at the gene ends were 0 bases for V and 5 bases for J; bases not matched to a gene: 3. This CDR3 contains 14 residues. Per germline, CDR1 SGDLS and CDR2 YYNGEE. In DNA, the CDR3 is TGTGCCAGCAGCGTAGCGGGGGGAAGAGATACGCAGTATTTT. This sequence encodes CASSVAGGRDTQYF.

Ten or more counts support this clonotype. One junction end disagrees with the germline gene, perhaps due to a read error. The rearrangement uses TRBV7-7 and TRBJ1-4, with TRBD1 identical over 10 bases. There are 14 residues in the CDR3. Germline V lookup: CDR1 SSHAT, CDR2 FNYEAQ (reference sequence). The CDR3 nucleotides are TGTGCTAGCAGCTTAGACAGGGGGCATGAAAAACTGTTTTTT. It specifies CASSLDRGHEKLFF.

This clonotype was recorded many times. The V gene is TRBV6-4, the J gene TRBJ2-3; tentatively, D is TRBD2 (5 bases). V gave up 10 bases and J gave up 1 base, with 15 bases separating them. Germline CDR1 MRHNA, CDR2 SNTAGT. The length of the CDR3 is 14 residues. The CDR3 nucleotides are TGTGCCAACTCGATAGGGCGGGGCACAGATACGCAGTATTTT. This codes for CANSIGRGTDTQYF.

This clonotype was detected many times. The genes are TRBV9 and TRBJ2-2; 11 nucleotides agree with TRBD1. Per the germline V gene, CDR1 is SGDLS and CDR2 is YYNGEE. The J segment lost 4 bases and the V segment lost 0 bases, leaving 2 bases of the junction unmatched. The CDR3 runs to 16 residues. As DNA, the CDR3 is TGTGCCAGCAGCGTAGTAGGACAGGGGGCCACCGGGGAGCTGTTTTTT. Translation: CASSVVGQGATGELFF.

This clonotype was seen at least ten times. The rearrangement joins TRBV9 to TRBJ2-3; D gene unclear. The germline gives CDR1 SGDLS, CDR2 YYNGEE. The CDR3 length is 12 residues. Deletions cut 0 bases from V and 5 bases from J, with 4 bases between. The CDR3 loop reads CASSVEEDTQYF. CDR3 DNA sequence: TGTGCCAGCAGCGTAGAGGAAGATACGCAGTATTTT.

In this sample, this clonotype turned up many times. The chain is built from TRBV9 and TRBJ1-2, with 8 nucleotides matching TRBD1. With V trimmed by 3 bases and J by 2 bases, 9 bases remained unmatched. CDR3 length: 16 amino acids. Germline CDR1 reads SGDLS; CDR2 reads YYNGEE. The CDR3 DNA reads TGTGCCAGCAGCGGCAGACAGGGGAACACCAACTATGGCTACACCTTC. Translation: CASSGRQGNTNYGYTF.

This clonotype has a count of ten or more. The CDR3 region has the DNA TGTGCCAGCAGCCTCGGGATCAGCGGGGCTAATGAAAAACTGTTTTTT. This gives the protein CASSLGISGANEKLFF. The chain is built from TRBV9 and TRBJ1-4, with no clear D. V was shortened by 4 bases and J by 3 bases, with 16 bases between the two germline ends. From germline, CDR1 is SGDLS and CDR2 YYNGEE. CDR3 length: 16 residues.

The CDR3 is CASSVMVLATDTQYF. CDR3 DNA: TGTGCCAGCAGCGTAATGGTACTAGCGACAGATACGCAGTATTTT. V usage is TRBV9 and J usage is TRBJ2-3; TRBD2 matches at 7 bases. The CDR3 has 15 residues. Germline CDR1 SGDLS, CDR2 YYNGEE. V gave up 1 base and J gave up 3 bases; unmatched junction bases: 5.

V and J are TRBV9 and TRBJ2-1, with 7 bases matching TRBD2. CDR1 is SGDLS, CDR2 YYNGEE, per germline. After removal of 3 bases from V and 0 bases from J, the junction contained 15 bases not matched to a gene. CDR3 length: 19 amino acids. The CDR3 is CASSAGVGLAVSSYNEQFF. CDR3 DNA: TGTGCCAGCAGCGCCGGGGTGGGGCTAGCGGTGAGCTCCTACAATGAGCAGTTCTTC.

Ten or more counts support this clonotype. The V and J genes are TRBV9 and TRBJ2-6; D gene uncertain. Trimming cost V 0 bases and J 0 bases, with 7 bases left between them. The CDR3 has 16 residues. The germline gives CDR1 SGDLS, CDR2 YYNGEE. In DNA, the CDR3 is TGTGCCAGCAGCGTAGGCCGGAGCTCTGGGGCCAACGTCCTGACTTTC. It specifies CASSVGRSSGANVLTF.